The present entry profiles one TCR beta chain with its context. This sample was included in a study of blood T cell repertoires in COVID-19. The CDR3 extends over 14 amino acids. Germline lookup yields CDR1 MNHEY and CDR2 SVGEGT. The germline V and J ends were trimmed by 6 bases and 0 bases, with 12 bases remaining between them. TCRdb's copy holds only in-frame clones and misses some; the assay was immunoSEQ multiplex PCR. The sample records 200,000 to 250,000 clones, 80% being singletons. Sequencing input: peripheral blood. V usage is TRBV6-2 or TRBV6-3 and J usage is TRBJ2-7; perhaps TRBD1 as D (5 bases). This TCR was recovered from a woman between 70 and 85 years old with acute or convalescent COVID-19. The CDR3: CASRPQGNSYEQYF. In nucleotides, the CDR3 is TGTGCCAGCAGACCTCAGGGAAACTCCTACGAGCAGTACTTC.